A selection of T cell receptor beta chains follows, all from one sample in a study of cytomegalovirus exposure and HLA in healthy donors. TCRdb keeps only in-frame clones here, not all; method: immunoSEQ multiplex PCR. Of over 150,000 clones listed, approximately 82% are singletons. Material for sequencing was PBMCs. These receptors were obtained from a woman under 40 in good health and CMV-seronegative. CDR3s include the opening cysteine and the closing phenylalanine or tryptophan. The order of the fields is V gene, J gene, CDR3 protein.

v_gene: TRBV28
j_gene: TRBJ2-7
CDR3aa: CASTTQGREGHEQYF

v_gene: TRBV13
j_gene: TRBJ2-1
CDR3aa: CASSLSGRDEQFF

v_gene: TRBV28
j_gene: TRBJ2-4
CDR3aa: CASSPQGAPKNIQYF

v_gene: TRBV28
j_gene: TRBJ2-3
CDR3aa: CASSLDLAGGYTQYF

v_gene: TRBV2
j_gene: TRBJ2-7
CDR3aa: CASGPSITHEQYF

v_gene: TRBV7-8
j_gene: TRBJ2-7
CDR3aa: CASSQVLRDNREQYF

v_gene: TRBV4-3
j_gene: TRBJ2-2
CDR3aa: CASSQDRGTGELFF

v_gene: TRBV13
j_gene: TRBJ1-2
CDR3aa: CASRRQGLTGYTF

v_gene: TRBV6-1
j_gene: TRBJ2-7
CDR3aa: CASSRQHYEQYF

v_gene: TRBV28
j_gene: TRBJ1-2
CDR3aa: CASTAQGAFGYTF

v_gene: TRBV27
j_gene: TRBJ2-2
CDR3aa: CASNRGSNSRTGELFF

v_gene: TRBV27
j_gene: TRBJ2-1
CDR3aa: CASSLDWQVGYNEQFF

v_gene: TRBV19
j_gene: TRBJ2-3
CDR3aa: CASSIRRGGGDTQYF

v_gene: TRBV7-3
j_gene: TRBJ2-7
CDR3aa: CASIPNQGYLAGDLPYEQYF

v_gene: TRBV5-1
j_gene: TRBJ2-1
CDR3aa: CASSLVGTSGYNEQFF

v_gene: TRBV27
j_gene: TRBJ2-6
CDR3aa: CASSPAGSGANVLTF

v_gene: TRBV2
j_gene: TRBJ1-2
CDR3aa: CASLPNRGYGYTF

v_gene: TRBV4-1
j_gene: TRBJ2-3
CDR3aa: CASSQSGGAPDTQYF

v_gene: TRBV5-1
j_gene: TRBJ2-2
CDR3aa: CASSWVLGVTEDYTGELFF

v_gene: TRBV10-3
j_gene: TRBJ2-7
CDR3aa: CATKVGTGSYEQYF

v_gene: TRBV9
j_gene: TRBJ2-7
CDR3aa: CASSADYEQYF

v_gene: TRBV2
j_gene: TRBJ1-4
CDR3aa: CASSEGGGAGEKLFF

v_gene: TRBV29-1
j_gene: TRBJ2-2
CDR3aa: CSVESRGGELFF

v_gene: TRBV28
j_gene: TRBJ1-6
CDR3aa: CASRLASSYNSPLHF

v_gene: TRBV18
j_gene: TRBJ2-7
CDR3aa: CASSAGAGGEHYEQYF

v_gene: TRBV7-2
j_gene: TRBJ2-2
CDR3aa: CASSPPLAGRGGHTGELFF

v_gene: TRBV16
j_gene: TRBJ2-7
CDR3aa: CASSQSQVISYEQYF

v_gene: TRBV6-5
j_gene: TRBJ1-1
CDR3aa: CASSLQGEFEAFF

v_gene: TRBV5-1
j_gene: TRBJ2-7
CDR3aa: CASKVLAVTYGQYF

v_gene: TRBV7-9
j_gene: TRBJ2-7
CDR3aa: CSSSLSGIYEQYF

v_gene: TRBV6-5
j_gene: TRBJ2-1
CDR3aa: CASSRLAGEQFF

v_gene: TRBV7-9
j_gene: TRBJ1-5
CDR3aa: CASSALTKGTAANQPQHF

v_gene: TRBV4-3
j_gene: TRBJ2-7
CDR3aa: CASSQITSSYEQYF

v_gene: TRBV10-2
j_gene: .
CDR3aa: CASVDRGISYEQYF

v_gene: TRBV20-1
j_gene: TRBJ1-3
CDR3aa: CSARDSNTIYF

v_gene: TRBV2
j_gene: TRBJ1-2
CDR3aa: CASMGQGVNGYTF

v_gene: TRBV27
j_gene: TRBJ2-5
CDR3aa: CASRFSGLETQYF

v_gene: TRBV27
j_gene: TRBJ2-2
CDR3aa: CASSRPGGTGELFF

v_gene: TRBV4-1
j_gene: TRBJ2-2
CDR3aa: CASSSTLRVWTGELFF

v_gene: TRBV28
j_gene: TRBJ1-2
CDR3aa: CASSTGSPGYGYTF

v_gene: TRBV9
j_gene: TRBJ2-4
CDR3aa: CASSRLGLEGAKNIQYF

v_gene: TRBV2
j_gene: TRBJ2-6
CDR3aa: CASSRDSALNSGANVLTF

v_gene: TRBV11-3
j_gene: TRBJ2-7
CDR3aa: CASSLGQGHHEQYF

v_gene: TRBV14
j_gene: TRBJ2-1
CDR3aa: CASSQYLNSLYNEQFF

v_gene: TRBV5-1
j_gene: TRBJ2-3
CDR3aa: CASSSTGGPADTQYF

v_gene: TRBV19
j_gene: TRBJ1-4
CDR3aa: CASRPNGSGGEKLFF

v_gene: TRBV28
j_gene: TRBJ2-5
CDR3aa: CASSSKRQGWQETQYF

v_gene: TRBV4-3
j_gene: TRBJ1-4
CDR3aa: CASSQEVPGTVATNEKLFF

v_gene: TRBV5-4
j_gene: TRBJ1-6
CDR3aa: CASSLIAGGDSPLHF

v_gene: TRBV4-1
j_gene: TRBJ2-7
CDR3aa: CASSLTGTGGGMYEQYF

v_gene: TRBV7-7
j_gene: TRBJ2-3
CDR3aa: CASSLSPQGGGGAADTQYF

v_gene: TRBV7-9
j_gene: TRBJ2-7
CDR3aa: CASSSGQGTYEQYF

v_gene: TRBV5-4
j_gene: TRBJ1-2
CDR3aa: CASSLFQGVLPHYGYTF

v_gene: TRBV28
j_gene: TRBJ2-3
CDR3aa: CASRNRGTDTQYF